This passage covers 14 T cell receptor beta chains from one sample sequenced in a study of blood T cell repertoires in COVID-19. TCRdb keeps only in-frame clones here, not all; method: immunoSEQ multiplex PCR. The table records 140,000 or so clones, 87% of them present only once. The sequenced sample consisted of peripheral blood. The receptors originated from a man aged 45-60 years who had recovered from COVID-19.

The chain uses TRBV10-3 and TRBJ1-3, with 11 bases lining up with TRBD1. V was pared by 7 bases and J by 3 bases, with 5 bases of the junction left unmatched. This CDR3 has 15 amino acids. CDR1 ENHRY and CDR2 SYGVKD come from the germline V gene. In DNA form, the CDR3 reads TGTGCCATCAAACTGGGACAGGGGGTTGGAAACACCATATATTTT. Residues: CAIKLGQGVGNTIYF.

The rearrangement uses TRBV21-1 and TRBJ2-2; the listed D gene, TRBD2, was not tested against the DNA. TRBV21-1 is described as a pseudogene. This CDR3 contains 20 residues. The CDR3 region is CASSNGPDCESRGGPGELFF. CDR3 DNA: TGTGCCAGCAGCAATGGCCCTGACTGCGAATCCCGGGGGGGCCCCGGGGAGCTGTTTTTT.

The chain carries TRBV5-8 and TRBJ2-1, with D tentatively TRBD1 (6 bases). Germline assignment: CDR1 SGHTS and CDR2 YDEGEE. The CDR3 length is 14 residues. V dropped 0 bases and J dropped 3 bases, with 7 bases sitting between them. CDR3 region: CASSLDRDYNEQFF. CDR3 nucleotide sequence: TGTGCCAGCAGCTTGGACAGGGACTACAATGAGCAGTTCTTC.

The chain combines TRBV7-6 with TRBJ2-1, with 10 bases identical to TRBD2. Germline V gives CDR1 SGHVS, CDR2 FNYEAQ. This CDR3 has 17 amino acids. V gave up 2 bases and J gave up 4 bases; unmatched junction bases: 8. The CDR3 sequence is CASSLYVAGGGYNEQFF. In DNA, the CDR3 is TGTGCCAGCAGCTTATATGTAGCGGGGGGCGGGTACAATGAGCAGTTCTTC. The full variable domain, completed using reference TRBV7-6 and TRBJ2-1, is GAGVSQSPRYKVTKRGQDVALRCDPISGHVSLYWYRQALGQGPEFLTYFNYEAQQDKSGLPNDRFSAERPEGSISTLTIQRTEQRDSAMYRCASSLYVAGGGYNEQFFGPGTRLTVL.

The CDR3 bases are TGTGCCAGCAGGTACGGACAGGGCTATCAGCCCCAGCATTTT. This encodes CASRYGQGYQPQHF. The J gene is TRBJ1-5, the V gene TRBV6-6; 8 nucleotides agree with TRBD1. Germline lookup yields CDR1 MNHNY and CDR2 SVGAGI (reference sequence). J was trimmed by 5 bases and V by 6 bases; bases with no gene match: 6. The CDR3 contains 14 residues.

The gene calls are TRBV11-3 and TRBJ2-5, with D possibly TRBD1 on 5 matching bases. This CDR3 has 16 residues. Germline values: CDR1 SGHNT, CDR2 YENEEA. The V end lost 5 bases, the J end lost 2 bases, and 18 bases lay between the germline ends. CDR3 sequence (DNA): TGTGCCAGCAGCCCCAGTGTGGGGCCCAGTCAAGAGACCCAGTACTTC. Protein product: CASSPSVGPSQETQYF.

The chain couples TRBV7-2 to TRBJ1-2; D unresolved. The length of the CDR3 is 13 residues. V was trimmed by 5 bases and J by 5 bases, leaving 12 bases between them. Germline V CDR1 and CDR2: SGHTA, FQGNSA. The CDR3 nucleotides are TGTGCCAGCAGCATAGAAGCGATTTATGGCTACACCTTC. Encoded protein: CASSIEAIYGYTF.

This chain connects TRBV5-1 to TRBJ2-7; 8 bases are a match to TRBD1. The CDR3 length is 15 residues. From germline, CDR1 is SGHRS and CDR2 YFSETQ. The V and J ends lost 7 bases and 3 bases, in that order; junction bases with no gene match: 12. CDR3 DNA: TGCGCCAGCTCCCAATCAGGGGGCAGAGGCTACGAGCAGTACTTC. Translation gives CASSQSGGRGYEQYF. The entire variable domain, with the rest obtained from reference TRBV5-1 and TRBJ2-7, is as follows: KAGVTQTPRYLIKTRGQQVTLSCSPISGHRSVSWYQQTPGQGLQFLFEYFSETQRNKGNFPGRFSGRQFSNSRSEMNVSTLELGDSALYLCASSQSGGRGYEQYFGPGTRLTVT.

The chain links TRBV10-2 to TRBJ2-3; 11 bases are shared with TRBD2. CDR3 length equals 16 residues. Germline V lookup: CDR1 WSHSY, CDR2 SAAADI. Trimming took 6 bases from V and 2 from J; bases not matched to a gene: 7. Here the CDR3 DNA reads TGCGCCAGCAGGGACCTAGCGGGGGGCCTCACAGATACGCAGTATTTT. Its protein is CASRDLAGGLTDTQYF.

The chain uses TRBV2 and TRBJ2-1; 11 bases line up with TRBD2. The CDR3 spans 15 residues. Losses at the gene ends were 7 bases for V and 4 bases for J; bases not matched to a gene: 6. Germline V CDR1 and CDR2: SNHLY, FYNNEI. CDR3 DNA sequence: TGTGCCAGCATGGACTTAGCGGGGGGGTACAATGAGCAGTTCTTC. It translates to CASMDLAGGYNEQFF.

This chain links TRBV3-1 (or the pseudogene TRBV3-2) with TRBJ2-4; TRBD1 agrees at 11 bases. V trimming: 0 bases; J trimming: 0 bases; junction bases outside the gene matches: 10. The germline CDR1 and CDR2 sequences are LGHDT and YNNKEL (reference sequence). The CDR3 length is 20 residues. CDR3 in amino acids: CASSQDRGTGGALAKNIQYF. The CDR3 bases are TGTGCCAGCAGCCAAGATCGGGGGACAGGGGGTGCCCTAGCCAAAAACATTCAGTACTTC.

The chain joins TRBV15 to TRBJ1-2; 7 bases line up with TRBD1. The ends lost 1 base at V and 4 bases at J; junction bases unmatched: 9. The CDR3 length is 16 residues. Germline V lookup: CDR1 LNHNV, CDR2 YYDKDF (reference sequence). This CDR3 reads CATSRVGTDPSYGYTF. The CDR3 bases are TGTGCCACCAGCAGAGTCGGGACAGACCCATCCTATGGCTACACCTTC.

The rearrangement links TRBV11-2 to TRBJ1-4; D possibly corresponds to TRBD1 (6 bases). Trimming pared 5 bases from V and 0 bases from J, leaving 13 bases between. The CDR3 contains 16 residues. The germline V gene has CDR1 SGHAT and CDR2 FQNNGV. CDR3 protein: CASSEGTRPTNEKLFF. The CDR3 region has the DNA TGTGCCAGCAGCGAAGGGACAAGACCAACTAATGAAAAACTGTTTTTT.

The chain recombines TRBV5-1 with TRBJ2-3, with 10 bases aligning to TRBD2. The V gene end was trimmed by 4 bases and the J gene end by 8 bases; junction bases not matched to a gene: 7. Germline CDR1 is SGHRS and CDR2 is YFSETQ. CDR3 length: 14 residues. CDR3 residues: CASSPGTSEGTQYF. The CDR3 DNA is TGCGCCAGCAGCCCAGGGACTAGCGAGGGTACGCAGTATTTT.